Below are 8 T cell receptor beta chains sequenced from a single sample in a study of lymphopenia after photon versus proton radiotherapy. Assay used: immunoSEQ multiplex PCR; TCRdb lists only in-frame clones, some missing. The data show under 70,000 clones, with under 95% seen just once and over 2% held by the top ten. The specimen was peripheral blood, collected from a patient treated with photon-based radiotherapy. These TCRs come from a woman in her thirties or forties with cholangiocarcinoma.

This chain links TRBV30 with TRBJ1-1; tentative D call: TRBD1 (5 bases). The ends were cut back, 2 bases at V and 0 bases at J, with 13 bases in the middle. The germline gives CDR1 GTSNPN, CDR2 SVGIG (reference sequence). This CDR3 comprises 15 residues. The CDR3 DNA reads TGTGCCTGGAGTTCGGGGCGGGGAATGAACACTGAAGCTTTCTTT. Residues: CAWSSGRGMNTEAFF.

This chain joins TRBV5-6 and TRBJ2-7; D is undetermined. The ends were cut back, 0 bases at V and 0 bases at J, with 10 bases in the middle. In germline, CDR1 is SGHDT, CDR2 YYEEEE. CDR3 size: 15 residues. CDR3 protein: CASSLGLRSSYEQYF. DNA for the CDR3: TGTGCCAGCAGCTTGGGTCTCCGATCCTCCTACGAGCAGTACTTC.

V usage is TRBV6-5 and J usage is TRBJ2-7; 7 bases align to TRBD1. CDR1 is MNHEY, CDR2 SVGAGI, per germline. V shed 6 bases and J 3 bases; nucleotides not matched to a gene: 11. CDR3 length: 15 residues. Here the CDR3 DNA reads TGTGCCAGCAGACTTCATCGGACAGGAGGCTACGAGCAGTACTTC. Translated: CASRLHRTGGYEQYF.

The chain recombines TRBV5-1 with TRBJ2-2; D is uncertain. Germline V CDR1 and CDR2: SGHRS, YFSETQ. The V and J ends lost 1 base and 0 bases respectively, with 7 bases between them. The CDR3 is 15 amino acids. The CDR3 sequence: CASSLNGANTGELFF. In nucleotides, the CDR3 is TGCGCCAGCAGCTTGAATGGGGCGAACACCGGGGAGCTGTTTTTT.

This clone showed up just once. The CDR3 region is CASSLLPGLYNEQFF. CDR3 DNA: TGTGCCAGCAGCTTATTGCCGGGGCTCTACAATGAGCAGTTCTTC. The rearrangement uses TRBV7-2 and TRBJ2-1, with D tentatively TRBD1 or TRBD2 (5 bases each). Germline values: CDR1 SGHTA, CDR2 FQGNSA. With 2 bases removed from V and 3 bases from J, the gap between germline ends came to 11 bases. The CDR3 sequence is 15 residues long.

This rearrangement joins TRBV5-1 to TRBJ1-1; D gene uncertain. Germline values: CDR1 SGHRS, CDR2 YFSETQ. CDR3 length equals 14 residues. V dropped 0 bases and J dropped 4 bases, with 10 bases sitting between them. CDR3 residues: CASSLVMGGTEAFF. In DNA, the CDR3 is TGCGCCAGCAGCTTGGTAATGGGAGGCACTGAAGCTTTCTTT.

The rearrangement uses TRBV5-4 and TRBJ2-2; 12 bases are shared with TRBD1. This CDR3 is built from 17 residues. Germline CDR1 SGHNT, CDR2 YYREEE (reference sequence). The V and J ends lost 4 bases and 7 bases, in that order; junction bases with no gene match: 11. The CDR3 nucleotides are TGTGCCAGCAGCCGAACCGGGACAGGGGGCTTTGGCGGGGAGCTGTTTTTT. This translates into CASSRTGTGGFGGELFF.

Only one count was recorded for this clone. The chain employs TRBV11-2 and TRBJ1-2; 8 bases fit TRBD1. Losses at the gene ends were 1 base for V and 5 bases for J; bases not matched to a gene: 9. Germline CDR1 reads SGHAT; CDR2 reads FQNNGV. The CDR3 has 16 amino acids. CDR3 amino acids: CASSLGGTGTVYGYTF. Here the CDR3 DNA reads TGTGCCAGCAGCTTAGGGGGGACAGGAACCGTATATGGCTACACCTTC.